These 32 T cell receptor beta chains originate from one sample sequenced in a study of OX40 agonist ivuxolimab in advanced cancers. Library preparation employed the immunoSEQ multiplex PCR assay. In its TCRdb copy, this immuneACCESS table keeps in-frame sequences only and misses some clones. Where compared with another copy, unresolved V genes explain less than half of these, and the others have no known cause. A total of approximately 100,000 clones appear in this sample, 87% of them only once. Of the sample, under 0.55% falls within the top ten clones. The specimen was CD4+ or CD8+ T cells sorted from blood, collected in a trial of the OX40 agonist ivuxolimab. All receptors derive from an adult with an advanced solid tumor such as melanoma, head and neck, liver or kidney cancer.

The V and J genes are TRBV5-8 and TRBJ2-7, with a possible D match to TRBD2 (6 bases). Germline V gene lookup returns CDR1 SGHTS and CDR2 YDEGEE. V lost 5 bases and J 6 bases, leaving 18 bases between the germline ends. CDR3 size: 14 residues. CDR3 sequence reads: CASREQTSIGEQYF. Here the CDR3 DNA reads TGTGCCAGCAGAGAGCAGACTAGTATAGGCGAGCAGTACTTC.

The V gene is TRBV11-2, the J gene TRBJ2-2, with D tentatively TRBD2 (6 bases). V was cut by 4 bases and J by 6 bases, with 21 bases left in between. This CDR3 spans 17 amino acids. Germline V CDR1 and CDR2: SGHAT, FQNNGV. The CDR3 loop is CASSSLIRASGAGELFF. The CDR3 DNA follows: TGTGCCAGCAGCTCACTAATAAGGGCCTCGGGGGCCGGGGAGCTGTTTTTT.

CDR3 region: CASSYGGDPPGYTF. As DNA, the CDR3 is TGTGCCAGCAGTTACGGTGGGGACCCTCCTGGCTACACCTTC. The chain recombines TRBV6-6 with TRBJ1-2, with TRBD1 as a possible D gene (5 bases). The germline CDR1 and CDR2 sequences are MNHNY and SVGAGI (reference sequence). The CDR3 totals 14 residues. The V end was cut by 2 bases, the J end by 7 bases, with 14 bases between.

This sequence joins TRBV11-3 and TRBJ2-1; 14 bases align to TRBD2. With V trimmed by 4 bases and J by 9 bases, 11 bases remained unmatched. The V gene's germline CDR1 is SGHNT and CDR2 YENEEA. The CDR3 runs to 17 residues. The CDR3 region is CASSSGLAGGTVGEQFF. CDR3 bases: TGTGCCAGCAGCTCCGGACTAGCGGGGGGAACAGTAGGTGAGCAGTTCTTC. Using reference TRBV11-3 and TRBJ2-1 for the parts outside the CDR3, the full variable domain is EAGVVQSPRYKIIEKKQPVAFWCNPISGHNTLYWYLQNLGQGPELLIRYENEEAVDDSQLPKDRFSAERLKGVDSTLKIQPAELGDSAVYLCASSSGLAGGTVGEQFFGPGTRLTVL.

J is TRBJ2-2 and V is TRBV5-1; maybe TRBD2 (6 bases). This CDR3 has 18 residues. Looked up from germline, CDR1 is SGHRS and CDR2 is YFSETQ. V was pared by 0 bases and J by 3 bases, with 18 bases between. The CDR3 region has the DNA TGCGCCAGCAGCTTGGCAGTAGTGGGGGGACGGCACACCGGGGAGCTGTTTTTT. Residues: CASSLAVVGGRHTGELFF.

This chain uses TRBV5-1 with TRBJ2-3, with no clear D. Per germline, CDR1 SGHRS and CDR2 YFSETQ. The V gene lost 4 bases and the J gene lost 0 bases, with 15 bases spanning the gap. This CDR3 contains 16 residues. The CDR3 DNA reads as TGCGCCAGCAGCCGAGACACTCGACTTAGCACAGATACGCAGTATTTT. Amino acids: CASSRDTRLSTDTQYF.

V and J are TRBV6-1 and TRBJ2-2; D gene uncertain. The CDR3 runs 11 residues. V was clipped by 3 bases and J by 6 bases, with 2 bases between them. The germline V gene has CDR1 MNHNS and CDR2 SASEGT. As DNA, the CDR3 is TGTGCCAGCAGTGAGGCCGGGGAGCTGTTTTTT. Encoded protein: CASSEAGELFF.

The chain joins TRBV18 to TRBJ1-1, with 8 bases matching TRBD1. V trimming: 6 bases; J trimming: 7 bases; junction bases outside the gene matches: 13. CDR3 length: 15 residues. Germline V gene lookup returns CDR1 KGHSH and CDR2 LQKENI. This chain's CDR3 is CASSRLGQGLSEAFF. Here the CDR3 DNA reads TGTGCCAGCTCGCGACTCGGACAGGGCCTAAGTGAAGCTTTCTTT.

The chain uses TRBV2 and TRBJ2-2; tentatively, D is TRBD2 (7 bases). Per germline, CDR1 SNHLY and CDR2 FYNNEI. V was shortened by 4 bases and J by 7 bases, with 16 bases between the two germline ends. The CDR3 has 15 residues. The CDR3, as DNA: TGTGCCAGCAGTGCGGTTGGGGGGGCCGACGGGGAGCTGTTTTTT. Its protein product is CASSAVGGADGELFF.

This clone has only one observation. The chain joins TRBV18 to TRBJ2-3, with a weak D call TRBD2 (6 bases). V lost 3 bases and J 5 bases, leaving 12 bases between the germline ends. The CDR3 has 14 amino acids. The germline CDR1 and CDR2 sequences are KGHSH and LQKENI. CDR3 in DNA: TGTGCCAGCTCACCTCCGACTAGGGTAGATACGCAGTATTTT. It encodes CASSPPTRVDTQYF.

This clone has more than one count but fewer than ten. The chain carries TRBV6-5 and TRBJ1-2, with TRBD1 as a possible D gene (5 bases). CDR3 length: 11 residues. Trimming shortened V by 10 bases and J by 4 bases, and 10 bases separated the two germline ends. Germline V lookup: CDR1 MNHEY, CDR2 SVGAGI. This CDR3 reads CATDSPYGYTF. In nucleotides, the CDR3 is TGTGCCACCGACAGCCCCTATGGCTACACCTTC.

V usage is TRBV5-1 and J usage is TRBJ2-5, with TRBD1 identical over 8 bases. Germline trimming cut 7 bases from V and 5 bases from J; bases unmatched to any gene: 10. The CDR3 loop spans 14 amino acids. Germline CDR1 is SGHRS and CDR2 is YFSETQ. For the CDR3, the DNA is TGCGCCAGCTTACCCCAGGGGGCTGCCGAGACCCAGTACTTC. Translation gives CASLPQGAAETQYF.

In DNA, the CDR3 is TGCGCCAGCAGCTTAAGAGGAGATGTTGAAGCTTTCTTT. It codes for CASSLRGDVEAFF. This sequence joins TRBV5-1 and TRBJ1-1; D remains unclear. The V end lost 2 bases, the J end lost 7 bases, and 12 bases lay between the germline ends. The CDR3 contains 13 residues. CDR1 and CDR2 (germline): SGHRS, YFSETQ.

In DNA form, the CDR3 reads TGTGCCAGCAGCGTGACCGTGTATGGCTACACCTTC. Encoded protein: CASSVTVYGYTF. This sequence joins TRBV5-5 and TRBJ1-2; D is unclear. V lost 4 bases to trimming and J lost 5 bases, with 9 bases between them. The CDR3 consists of 12 residues. Per the germline V gene, CDR1 is SGHKS and CDR2 is YYEKEE (reference sequence).

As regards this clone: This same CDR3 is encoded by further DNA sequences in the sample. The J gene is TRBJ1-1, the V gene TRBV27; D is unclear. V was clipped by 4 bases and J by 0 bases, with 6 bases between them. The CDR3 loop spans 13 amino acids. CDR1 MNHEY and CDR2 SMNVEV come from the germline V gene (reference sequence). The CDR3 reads CASSSSMNTEAFF. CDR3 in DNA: TGTGCCAGCAGTTCCTCGATGAACACTGAAGCTTTCTTT.

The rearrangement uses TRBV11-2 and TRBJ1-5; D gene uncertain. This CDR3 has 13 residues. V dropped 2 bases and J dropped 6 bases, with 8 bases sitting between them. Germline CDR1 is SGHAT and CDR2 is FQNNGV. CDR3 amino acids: CASSLFASQPQHF. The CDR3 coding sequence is TGTGCCAGCAGCTTATTTGCTTCTCAGCCCCAGCATTTT.

CDR3 DNA sequence: TGCGCCAGCAGTGAGGACGGGACGGTTTACTACGAGCAGTACTTC. Protein sequence: CASSEDGTVYYEQYF. The chain carries TRBV10-2 and TRBJ2-5, with D perhaps TRBD1 or TRBD2 (5 bases each). The end of the DNA is better explained by TRBJ2-7, so the J call may be wrong. CDR3 size: 15 residues. Per germline, CDR1 WSHSY and CDR2 SAAADI.

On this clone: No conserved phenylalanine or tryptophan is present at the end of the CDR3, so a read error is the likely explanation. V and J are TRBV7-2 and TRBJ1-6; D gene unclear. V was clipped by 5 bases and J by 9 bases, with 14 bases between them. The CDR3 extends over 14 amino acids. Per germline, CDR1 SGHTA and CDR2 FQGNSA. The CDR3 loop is CASSQGPGGSPLHL. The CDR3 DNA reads TGTGCCAGCAGCCAAGGGCCAGGAGGTTCACCCCTCCACCTT.

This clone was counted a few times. The DNA for the CDR3 is TGTGCCAGCAGTTTCGACCGAGATACGCAGTATTTT. It is translated as CASSFDRDTQYF. The chain has TRBV5-4 and TRBJ2-3; no reliable D call. CDR1 and CDR2 (germline): SGHNT, YYREEE (reference sequence). The CDR3 is 12 amino acids. V was pared by 5 bases and J by 5 bases, with 9 bases between.

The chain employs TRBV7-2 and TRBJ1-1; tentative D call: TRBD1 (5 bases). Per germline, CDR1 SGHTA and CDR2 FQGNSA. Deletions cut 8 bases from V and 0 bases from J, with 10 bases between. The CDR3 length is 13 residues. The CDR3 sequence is CASGGRLNTEAFF. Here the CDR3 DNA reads TGTGCCAGCGGGGGACGCTTGAACACTGAAGCTTTCTTT.

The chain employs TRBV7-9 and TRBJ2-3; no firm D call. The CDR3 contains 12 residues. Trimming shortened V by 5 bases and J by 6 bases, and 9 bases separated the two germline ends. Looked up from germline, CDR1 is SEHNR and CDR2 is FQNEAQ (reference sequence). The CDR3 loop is CASSPADDTQYF. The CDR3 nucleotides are TGTGCCAGCAGCCCGGCTGACGATACGCAGTATTTT.

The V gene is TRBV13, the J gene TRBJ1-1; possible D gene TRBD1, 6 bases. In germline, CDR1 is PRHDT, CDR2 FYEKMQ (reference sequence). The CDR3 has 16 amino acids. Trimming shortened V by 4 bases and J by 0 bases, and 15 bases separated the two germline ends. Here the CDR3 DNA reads TGTGCCAGCAGCTCGGGACAAAAATACATGAACACTGAAGCTTTCTTT. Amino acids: CASSSGQKYMNTEAFF.

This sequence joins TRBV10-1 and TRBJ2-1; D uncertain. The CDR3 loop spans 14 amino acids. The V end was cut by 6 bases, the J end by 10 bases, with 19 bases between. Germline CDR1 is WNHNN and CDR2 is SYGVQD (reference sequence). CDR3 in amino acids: CASSKMSAIPEQFF. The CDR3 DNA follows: TGCGCCAGCAGCAAGATGAGTGCGATTCCAGAGCAGTTCTTC.

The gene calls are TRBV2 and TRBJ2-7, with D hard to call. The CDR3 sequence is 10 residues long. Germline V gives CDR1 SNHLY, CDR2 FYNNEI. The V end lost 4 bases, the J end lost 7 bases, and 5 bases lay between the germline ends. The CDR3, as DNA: TGTGCCAGCAGTGGATATGAGCAGTACTTC. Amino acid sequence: CASSGYEQYF.

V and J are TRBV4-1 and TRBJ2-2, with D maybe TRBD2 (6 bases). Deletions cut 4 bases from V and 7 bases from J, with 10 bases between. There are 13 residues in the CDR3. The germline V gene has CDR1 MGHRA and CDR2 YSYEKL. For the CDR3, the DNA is TGCGCCAGCAGCCCGGGGGAAGGCGGGGAGCTGTTTTTT. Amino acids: CASSPGEGGELFF.

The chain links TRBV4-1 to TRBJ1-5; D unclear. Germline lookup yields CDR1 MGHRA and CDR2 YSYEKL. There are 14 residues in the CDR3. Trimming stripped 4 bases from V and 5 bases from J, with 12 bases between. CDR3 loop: CASSRKKGDQPQHF. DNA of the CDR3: TGCGCCAGCAGCCGCAAAAAAGGAGATCAGCCCCAGCATTTT.

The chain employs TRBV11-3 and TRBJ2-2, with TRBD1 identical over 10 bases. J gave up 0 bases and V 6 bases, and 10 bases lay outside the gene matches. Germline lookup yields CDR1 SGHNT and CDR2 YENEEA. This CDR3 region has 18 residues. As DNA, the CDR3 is TGTGCCAGCAGTCCCAACCTCGGACAGGGGGCGAACACCGGGGAGCTGTTTTTT. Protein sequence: CASSPNLGQGANTGELFF.

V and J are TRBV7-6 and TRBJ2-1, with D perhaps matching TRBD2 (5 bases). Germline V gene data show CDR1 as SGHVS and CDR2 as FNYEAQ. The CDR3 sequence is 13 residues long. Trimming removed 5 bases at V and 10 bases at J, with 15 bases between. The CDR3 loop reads CASSPRTAGEQFF. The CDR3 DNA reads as TGTGCCAGCAGCCCCCGGACTGCCGGAGAGCAGTTCTTC.

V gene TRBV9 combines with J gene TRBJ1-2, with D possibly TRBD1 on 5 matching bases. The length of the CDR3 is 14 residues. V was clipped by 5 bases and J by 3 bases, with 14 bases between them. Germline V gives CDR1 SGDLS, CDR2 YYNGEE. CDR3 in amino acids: CASSAGWMDYGYTF. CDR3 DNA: TGTGCCAGCAGTGCAGGGTGGATGGACTATGGCTACACCTTC.

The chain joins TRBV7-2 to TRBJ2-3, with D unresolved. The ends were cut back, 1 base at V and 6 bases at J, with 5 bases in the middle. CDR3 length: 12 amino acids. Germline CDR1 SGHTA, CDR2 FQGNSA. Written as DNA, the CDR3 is TGTGCCAGCAGCTTAGTTATCGATACGCAGTATTTT. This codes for CASSLVIDTQYF.

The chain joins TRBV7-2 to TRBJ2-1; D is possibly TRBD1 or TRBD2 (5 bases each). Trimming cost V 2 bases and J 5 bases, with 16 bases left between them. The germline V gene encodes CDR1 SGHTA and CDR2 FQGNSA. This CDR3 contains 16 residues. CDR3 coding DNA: TGTGCCAGCAGCTTACCCCAGGGACGACGAAACAATGAGCAGTTCTTC. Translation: CASSLPQGRRNNEQFF.

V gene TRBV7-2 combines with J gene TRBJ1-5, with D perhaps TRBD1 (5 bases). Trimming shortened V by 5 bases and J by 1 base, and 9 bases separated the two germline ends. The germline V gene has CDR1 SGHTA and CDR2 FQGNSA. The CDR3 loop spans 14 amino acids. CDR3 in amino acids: CASSVRDSNQPQHF. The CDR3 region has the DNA TGTGCCAGCAGCGTCCGGGACAGCAATCAGCCCCAGCATTTT.